The 25 T cell receptor beta chains presented below share a single source sample, sequenced in a study of blood T cell repertoires in COVID-19. TCRdb keeps only in-frame clones here, not all; method: immunoSEQ multiplex PCR. The sample includes about 300,000 clones, approximately 88% of them seen just once. Sequencing was done on a sample of peripheral blood. The receptor set was obtained from a man younger than 30 who had recovered from COVID-19.

The chain uses TRBV23-1 and TRBJ1-2; D uncertain. Being an ORF, TRBV23-1 has a function that is uncertain. The CDR3 has 15 amino acids. The V end lost 4 bases, the J end lost 6 bases, and 18 bases lay between the germline ends. CDR3: CASSLRLQKGNGYTF. Written as DNA, the CDR3 is TGCGCCAGCAGTCTCCGACTCCAAAAAGGCAATGGCTACACCTTC.

The chain employs TRBV20-1 and TRBJ2-1, with D perhaps matching TRBD1 (6 bases). Trimming shortened V by 3 bases and J by 7 bases, and 13 bases separated the two germline ends. This CDR3 spans 13 amino acids. Per germline, CDR1 DFQATT and CDR2 SNEGSKA (reference sequence). The CDR3 sequence is CSASPETGNEQFF. The CDR3 DNA follows: TGCAGTGCTAGTCCTGAGACAGGTAATGAGCAGTTCTTC.

To note about this clone: Other DNA sequences of this sample code for an identical CDR3. The chain has TRBV12-3 or TRBV12-4 and TRBJ2-7; tentative D call: TRBD2 (5 bases). The CDR3 covers 12 residues. With 6 bases removed from V and 2 bases from J, the gap between germline ends came to 8 bases. CDR3 sequence reads: CASSSGTYEQYF. The CDR3 DNA follows: TGTGCCAGCAGCTCCGGGACCTACGAGCAGTACTTC.

This clone was seen once. This chain connects TRBV7-2 to TRBJ1-4; 11 bases fit TRBD1. The germline gives CDR1 SGHTA, CDR2 FQGNSA. The CDR3 length is 15 residues. The V segment lost 5 bases and the J segment 8 bases; nucleotides outside the gene matches: 7. The chain's CDR3 is CASSLPGTGGEKLFF. The CDR3, as DNA: TGTGCCAGCAGCCTTCCCGGGACAGGGGGAGAAAAACTGTTTTTT.

The chain joins TRBV18 to TRBJ2-1; TRBD1 agrees at 8 bases. J lost 15 bases, V lost 3 bases, and 7 bases had no gene match. The CDR3 totals 12 residues. Germline assignment: CDR1 KGHSH and CDR2 LQKENI. The chain's CDR3 is CASSPDRDGGFF. The CDR3 DNA reads TGTGCCAGCTCACCGGACAGGGATGGGGGGTTCTTC.

This clone was detected a few times. The chain joins TRBV6-4 to TRBJ2-1; D might be TRBD1 (5 bases). Trimming removed 9 bases at V and 4 bases at J, with 13 bases between. The CDR3 totals 13 residues. The germline V gene encodes CDR1 MRHNA and CDR2 SNTAGT. In nucleotides, the CDR3 is TGTGCCAGTGGCCAGGGATCATACAATGAGCAGTTCTTC. It is translated as CASGQGSYNEQFF.

The chain employs TRBV7-2 and TRBJ2-2; no reliable D call. V was trimmed by 0 bases and J by 0 bases, leaving 8 bases between them. Germline loops: CDR1 SGHTA, CDR2 FQGNSA. The CDR3 has 16 amino acids. For the CDR3, the DNA is TGTGCCAGCAGCTTAGCCGGGTCGCCGAACACCGGGGAGCTGTTTTTT. It codes for CASSLAGSPNTGELFF.

CDR3 bases: TGTGCCAGCATCAACAGACGGACCCAGTACTTC. This encodes CASINRRTQYF. This sequence joins TRBV6-5 and TRBJ2-5; D not certain. From germline, CDR1 is MNHEY and CDR2 SVGAGI. V shed 7 bases and J shed 7 bases, with 10 bases lying between them. CDR3 length: 11 residues.

In nucleotides, the CDR3 is TGTGCCAGTAGTATGGATTTAGCGGAGCAGTTCTTC. Translating it yields CASSMDLAEQFF. V usage is TRBV19 and J usage is TRBJ2-1; tentatively, D is TRBD2 (5 bases). The length of the CDR3 is 12 residues. V dropped 3 bases and J dropped 10 bases, with 10 bases sitting between them. Germline values: CDR1 LNHDA, CDR2 SQIVND (reference sequence).

The rearrangement joins TRBV7-9 to TRBJ1-4; no clear D gene. From germline, CDR1 is SEHNR and CDR2 FQNEAQ (reference sequence). V was clipped by 1 base and J by 0 bases, with 15 bases between them. The CDR3 consists of 18 residues. CDR3 DNA sequence: TGTGCCAGCAGCTTAGAATATGGGGAGTCTGCAACTAATGAAAAACTGTTTTTT. Amino acid sequence: CASSLEYGESATNEKLFF.

This clone has a handful of counts. The rearrangement joins TRBV7-3 to TRBJ1-4; TRBD1 might be the D (5 bases). The V end lost 3 bases, the J end lost 3 bases, and 11 bases lay between the germline ends. The CDR3 has 15 amino acids. From germline, CDR1 is SGHTA and CDR2 FQGTGA. CDR3 in DNA: TGTGCCAGCAGCTTTTCAGGGTCCCCTAATGAAAAACTGTTTTTT. Protein sequence: CASSFSGSPNEKLFF.

The V gene is TRBV9, the J gene TRBJ2-4; TRBD1 matches at 7 bases. The CDR3 runs to 16 residues. CDR1 SGDLS and CDR2 YYNGEE come from the germline V gene. V was pared by 0 bases and J by 8 bases, with 11 bases of the junction left unmatched. The CDR3 is CASSVGGGDIMDIQYF. CDR3 bases: TGTGCCAGCAGCGTAGGAGGGGGCGATATCATGGACATTCAGTACTTC.

The CDR3 DNA follows: TGTGCCAGCAGCCAAGATTTGGGAGTGCGAGAGACCCAGTACTTC. Translation: CASSQDLGVRETQYF. The chain is built from TRBV14 and TRBJ2-5, with a tentative D call TRBD2 (5 bases). This CDR3 has 15 residues. Germline V CDR1 and CDR2: SGHDN, FVKESK. The V gene lost 0 bases and the J gene lost 4 bases, with 12 bases spanning the gap.

This clone turned up a few times. The V and J genes are TRBV29-1 and TRBJ1-1; D call uncertain. Germline V gene data show CDR1 as SQVTM and CDR2 as ANQGSEA. Trimming cost V 7 bases and J 0 bases, with 3 bases left between them. The CDR3 covers 10 residues. DNA for the CDR3: TGCAGCGCTATGAACACTGAAGCTTTCTTT. It codes for CSAMNTEAFF.

The J gene is TRBJ1-1, the V gene TRBV7-8, with 9 bases aligning to TRBD1. With 5 bases clipped from V and 1 base from J, the junction kept 8 bases outside the gene matches. The CDR3 is 16 residues long. In germline, CDR1 is SGHVS, CDR2 FQNEAQ. Written as DNA, the CDR3 is TGTGCCAGCAGCCTGATGGGACAGGGATCGAACACTGAAGCTTTCTTT. It specifies CASSLMGQGSNTEAFF.

The table lists this clone with a count of one. V is TRBV29-1 and J is TRBJ1-2; TRBD1 matches at 7 bases. The V and J ends lost 7 bases and 4 bases, in that order; junction bases with no gene match: 9. The CDR3 is made up of 13 amino acids. Germline assignment: CDR1 SQVTM and CDR2 ANQGSEA. CDR3 bases: TGCAGCGCACAGGGGAACACTTTCTATGGCTACACCTTC. This gives the protein CSAQGNTFYGYTF. The full variable domain, in which reference TRBV29-1 and TRBJ1-2 provide the parts outside the CDR3, is SAVISQKPSRDICQRGTSLTIQCQVDSQVTMMFWYRQQPGQSLTLIATANQGSEATYESGFVIDKFPISRPNLTFSTLTVSNMSPEDSSIYLCSAQGNTFYGYTFGSGTRLTVV.

This chain joins TRBV19 and TRBJ1-1; D not resolved. V was shortened by 0 bases and J by 1 base, with 6 bases between the two germline ends. There are 14 residues in the CDR3. Germline V lookup: CDR1 LNHDA, CDR2 SQIVND (reference sequence). The CDR3 region is CASSIEAANTEAFF. The DNA of the CDR3 is TGTGCCAGTAGTATAGAGGCCGCGAACACTGAAGCTTTCTTT. The variable domain in full, completed from reference TRBV19 and TRBJ1-1, reads DGGITQSPKYLFRKEGQNVTLSCEQNLNHDAMYWYRQDPGQGLRLIYYSQIVNDFQKGDIAEGYSVSREKKESFPLTVTSAQKNPTAFYLCASSIEAANTEAFFGQGTRLTVV.

V gene TRBV7-9 combines with J gene TRBJ1-1; weak D call: TRBD1 (6 bases). Trimming removed 4 bases at V and 6 bases at J, with 15 bases between. CDR1 and CDR2 (germline): SEHNR, FQNEAQ (reference sequence). The CDR3 is made up of 14 amino acids. Written as DNA, the CDR3 is TGTGCCAGCAGCTCTACATACAGGGCCCCTGAAGCTTTCTTT. Its translation is CASSSTYRAPEAFF.

This clone was seen just once. The V call is TRBV19, the J call TRBJ1-3; D remains ambiguous. Trimming took 4 bases from V and 0 from J, leaving 13 bases between them. From germline, CDR1 is LNHDA and CDR2 SQIVND (reference sequence). This CDR3 contains 16 residues. The CDR3 protein is CASSNEGGFSGNTIYF. The CDR3 coding sequence is TGTGCCAGTAGTAACGAGGGTGGCTTCTCTGGAAACACCATATATTTT. The variable domain in full, completed from reference TRBV19 and TRBJ1-3, reads DGGITQSPKYLFRKEGQNVTLSCEQNLNHDAMYWYRQDPGQGLRLIYYSQIVNDFQKGDIAEGYSVSREKKESFPLTVTSAQKNPTAFYLCASSNEGGFSGNTIYFGEGSWLTVV.

This chain uses TRBV2 with TRBJ2-5, with D perhaps matching TRBD1 (6 bases). The CDR3 has 13 residues. Trimming removed 8 bases from V and 5 bases from J, with 15 bases in between. Germline values: CDR1 SNHLY, CDR2 FYNNEI. The CDR3: CASVTGSRETQYF. The CDR3, as DNA: TGTGCCAGCGTAACAGGGAGTAGGGAGACCCAGTACTTC.

This sequence joins TRBV7-9 and TRBJ1-1; D is unresolved. V was clipped by 5 bases and J by 5 bases, with 12 bases between them. The germline gives CDR1 SEHNR, CDR2 FQNEAQ (reference sequence). This CDR3 is built from 13 residues. The CDR3 DNA is TGTGCCAGCAGCCCCCTTGGAGATACTGAAGCTTTCTTT. It specifies CASSPLGDTEAFF.

The J gene is TRBJ2-3, the V gene TRBV5-1; D perhaps matches TRBD2 (5 bases). V was pared by 0 bases and J by 0 bases, with 14 bases between. Germline CDR1 is SGHRS and CDR2 is YFSETQ. This CDR3 has 17 amino acids. This chain's CDR3 is CASSLVREGWSTDTQYF. CDR3 DNA sequence: TGCGCCAGCAGCTTGGTTCGAGAGGGATGGAGCACAGATACGCAGTATTTT.

The V gene is TRBV13, the J gene TRBJ2-1; the match to TRBD2 covers 7 bases. The CDR3 sequence is 15 residues long. Germline V gene sequence: CDR1 PRHDT, CDR2 FYEKMQ (reference sequence). V was pared by 5 bases and J by 8 bases, with 12 bases of the junction left unmatched. CDR3 loop: CASSHLGGVRDEQFF. In DNA, the CDR3 is TGTGCCAGCAGCCACCTGGGAGGGGTGAGAGATGAGCAGTTCTTC.

This chain connects TRBV5-1 to TRBJ1-1, with D possibly matching TRBD1 (6 bases). V shed 4 bases and J shed 1 base, with 8 bases lying between them. Germline lookup yields CDR1 SGHRS and CDR2 YFSETQ. The CDR3 consists of 13 residues. CDR3 protein: CASSRGANTEAFF. The CDR3 nucleotides read TGCGCCAGCAGCCGGGGGGCGAACACTGAAGCTTTCTTT.

This chain connects TRBV19 to TRBJ1-2, with 9 bases identical to TRBD1. CDR3 length: 14 residues. Trimming cost V 6 bases and J 10 bases; bases outside gene matches: 12. The germline V gene has CDR1 LNHDA and CDR2 SQIVND (reference sequence). CDR3 sequence reads: CASRDGGTGSDYTF. CDR3 DNA sequence: TGTGCCAGTAGGGATGGGGGGACAGGGAGTGACTACACCTTC.